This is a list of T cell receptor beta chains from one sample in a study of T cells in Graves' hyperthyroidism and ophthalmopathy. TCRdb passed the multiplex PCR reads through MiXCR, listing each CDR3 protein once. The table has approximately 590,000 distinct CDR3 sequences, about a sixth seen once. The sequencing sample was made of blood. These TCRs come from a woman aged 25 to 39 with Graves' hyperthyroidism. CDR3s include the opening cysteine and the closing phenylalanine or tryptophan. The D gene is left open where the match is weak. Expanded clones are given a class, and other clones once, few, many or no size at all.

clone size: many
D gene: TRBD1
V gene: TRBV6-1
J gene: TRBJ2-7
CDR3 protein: CASRPGQGTYEQYF
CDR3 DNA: TGTGCCAGCAGGCCGGGACAGGGGACCTACGAGCAGTACTTC

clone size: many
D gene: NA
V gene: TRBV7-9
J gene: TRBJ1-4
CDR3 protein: CASSLVVGVNEKLFF
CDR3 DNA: TGTGCCAGCAGCTTAGTAGTGGGGGTTAATGAAAAACTGTTTTTT

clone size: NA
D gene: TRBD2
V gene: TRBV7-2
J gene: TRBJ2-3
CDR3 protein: CASSSRTSGIETDTQYF
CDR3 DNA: TGTGCCAGCAGCTCAAGGACTAGCGGGATTGAAACAGATACGCAGTATTTT

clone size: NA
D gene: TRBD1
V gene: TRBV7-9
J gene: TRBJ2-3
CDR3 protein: CASSRPGQAVDTQYF
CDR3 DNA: TGTGCCAGCAGCCGACCGGGACAGGCGGTAGATACGCAGTATTTT

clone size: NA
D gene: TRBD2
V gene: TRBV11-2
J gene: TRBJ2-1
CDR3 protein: CASSFLGLAGVANEQFF
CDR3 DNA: TGTGCCAGCAGCTTCCTAGGACTAGCGGGAGTCGCCAATGAGCAGTTCTTC

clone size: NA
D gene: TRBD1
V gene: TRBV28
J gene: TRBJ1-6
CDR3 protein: CASSLPGQGNSPLHF
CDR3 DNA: TGTGCCAGCAGTTTACCGGGACAGGGGAACTCACCCCTCCACTTT

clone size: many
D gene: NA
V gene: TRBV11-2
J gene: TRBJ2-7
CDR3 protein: CASSFQSKTYEQYF
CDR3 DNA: TGTGCCAGCAGCTTCCAGTCGAAGACCTACGAGCAGTACTTC

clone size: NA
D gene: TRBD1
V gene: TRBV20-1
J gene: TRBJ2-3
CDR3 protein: CSARAGQGIDTQYF
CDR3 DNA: TGCAGTGCTAGAGCGGGACAGGGGATAGATACGCAGTATTTT

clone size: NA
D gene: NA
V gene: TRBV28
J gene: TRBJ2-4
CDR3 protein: CASSFHQAGNIQYF
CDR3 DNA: TGTGCCAGCAGTTTTCATCAGGCGGGGAACATTCAGTACTTC

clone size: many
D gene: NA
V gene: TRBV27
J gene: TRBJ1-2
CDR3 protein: CASSNNPGGGYTF
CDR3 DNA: TGTGCCAGCAGTAACAATCCGGGGGGAGGCTACACCTTC

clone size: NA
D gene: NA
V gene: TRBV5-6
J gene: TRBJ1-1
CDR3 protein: CASSFQSRAIPYTEAFF
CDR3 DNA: TGTGCCAGCAGCTTTCAGAGCAGAGCTATCCCTTACACTGAAGCTTTCTTT

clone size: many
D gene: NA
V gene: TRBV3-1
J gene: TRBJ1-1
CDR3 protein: CASSQAGNTEAFF
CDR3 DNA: TGTGCCAGCAGCCAAGCGGGTAACACTGAAGCTTTCTTT

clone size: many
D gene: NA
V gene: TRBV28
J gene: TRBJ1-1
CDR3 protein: CASSSPPGREGAEAFF
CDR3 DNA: TGTGCCAGCAGTTCGCCCCCGGGAAGGGAGGGTGCTGAAGCTTTCTTT

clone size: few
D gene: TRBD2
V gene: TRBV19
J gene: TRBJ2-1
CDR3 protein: CASNLSGRARNEQFF
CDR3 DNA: TGTGCCAGTAACCTTAGCGGGAGGGCCCGGAATGAGCAGTTCTTC

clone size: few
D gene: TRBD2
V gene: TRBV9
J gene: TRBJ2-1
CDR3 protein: CASSVGSGISEQFF
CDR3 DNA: TGTGCCAGCAGCGTTGGTAGCGGGATAAGTGAGCAGTTCTTC

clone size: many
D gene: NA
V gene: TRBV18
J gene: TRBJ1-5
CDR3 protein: CASSPEATYNQPQHF
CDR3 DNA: TGTGCCAGCTCACCCGAGGCTACTTACAATCAGCCCCAGCATTTT

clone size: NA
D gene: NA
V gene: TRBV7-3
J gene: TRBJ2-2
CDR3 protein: CASSRTRVTGELFF
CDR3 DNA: TGTGCCAGCAGCCGGACACGAGTTACCGGGGAGCTGTTTTTT

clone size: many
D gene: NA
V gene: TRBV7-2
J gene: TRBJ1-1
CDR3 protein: CASSRMVVNTEAFF
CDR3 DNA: TGTGCCAGCAGCCGCATGGTGGTCAACACTGAAGCTTTCTTT

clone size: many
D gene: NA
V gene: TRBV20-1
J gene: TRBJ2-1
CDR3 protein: CSASNFFRGHNNEQFF
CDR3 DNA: TGCAGTGCTAGTAATTTTTTTCGGGGTCACAACAATGAGCAGTTCTTC

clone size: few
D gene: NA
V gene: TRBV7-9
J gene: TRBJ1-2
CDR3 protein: CASSLEDGFYGYTF
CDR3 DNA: TGTGCCAGCAGCTTAGAAGACGGTTTCTATGGCTACACCTTC

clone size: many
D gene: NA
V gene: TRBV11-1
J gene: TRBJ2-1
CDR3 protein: CASSGGWGSHNEQFF
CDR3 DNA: TGTGCCAGCAGCGGAGGGTGGGGTTCCCACAATGAGCAGTTCTTC

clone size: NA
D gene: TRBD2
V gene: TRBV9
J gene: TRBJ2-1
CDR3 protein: CASSTTSGKDRGNEQFF
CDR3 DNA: TGTGCCAGCAGCACGACTAGCGGCAAAGACCGGGGCAATGAGCAGTTCTTC

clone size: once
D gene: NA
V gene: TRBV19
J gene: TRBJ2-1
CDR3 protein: CASSPAPAESYNEQFF
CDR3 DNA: TGTGCCAGTAGTCCGGCTCCCGCGGAATCCTACAATGAGCAGTTCTTC

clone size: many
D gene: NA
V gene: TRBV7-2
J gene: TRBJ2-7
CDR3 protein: CASSFTTGYEQYF
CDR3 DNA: TGTGCCAGCAGCTTTACGACCGGCTACGAGCAGTACTTC

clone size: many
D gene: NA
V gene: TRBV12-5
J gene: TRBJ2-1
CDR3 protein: CASGLGSASYNEQFF
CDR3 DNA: TGTGCTAGTGGTTTGGGATCTGCCTCCTACAATGAGCAGTTCTTC

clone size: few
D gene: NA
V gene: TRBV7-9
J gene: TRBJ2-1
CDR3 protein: CASRPDVYNEQFF
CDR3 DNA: TGTGCCAGCAGGCCCGACGTATACAATGAGCAGTTCTTC

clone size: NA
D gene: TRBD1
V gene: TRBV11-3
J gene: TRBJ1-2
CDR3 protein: CASSLDCIPGQGVDGYTF
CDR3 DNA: TGTGCCAGCAGCTTAGATTGCATACCGGGACAGGGGGTTGATGGCTACACCTTC

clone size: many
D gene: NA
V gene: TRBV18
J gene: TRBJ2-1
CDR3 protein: CASSQENLYNEQFF
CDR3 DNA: TGTGCCAGCTCACAGGAGAACCTCTACAATGAGCAGTTCTTC

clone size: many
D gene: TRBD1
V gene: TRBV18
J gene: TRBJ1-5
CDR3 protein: CASSPGQENQPQHF
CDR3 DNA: TGTGCCAGCTCACCGGGACAGGAAAATCAGCCCCAGCATTTT

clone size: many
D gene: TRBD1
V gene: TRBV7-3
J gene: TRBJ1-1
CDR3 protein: CASSDRQGTEAFF
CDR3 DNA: TGTGCCAGCAGCGACCGACAGGGCACTGAAGCTTTCTTT

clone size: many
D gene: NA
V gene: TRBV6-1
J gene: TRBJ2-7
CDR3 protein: CASKRDNSYEQYF
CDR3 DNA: TGTGCCAGCAAACGGGACAACTCCTACGAGCAGTACTTC

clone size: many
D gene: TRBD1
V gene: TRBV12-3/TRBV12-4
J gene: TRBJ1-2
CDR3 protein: CASSLAGSRTGGNYGYTF
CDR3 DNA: TGTGCCAGCAGTTTAGCCGGAAGCCGGACAGGGGGCAACTATGGCTACACCTTC

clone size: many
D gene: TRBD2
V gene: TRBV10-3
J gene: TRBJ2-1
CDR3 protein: CAITQGTSGASEQFF
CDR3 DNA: TGTGCCATCACTCAGGGGACTAGCGGGGCATCCGAGCAGTTCTTC

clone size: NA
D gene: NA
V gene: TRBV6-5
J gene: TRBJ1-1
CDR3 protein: CASSYSIGGWQAFF
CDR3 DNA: TGTGCCAGCAGTTACTCGATAGGGGGGTGGCAAGCTTTCTTT

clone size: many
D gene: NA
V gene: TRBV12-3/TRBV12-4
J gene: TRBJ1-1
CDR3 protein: CASSPNGGAEAFF
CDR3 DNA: TGTGCCAGCAGTCCAAACGGGGGTGCAGAAGCTTTCTTT

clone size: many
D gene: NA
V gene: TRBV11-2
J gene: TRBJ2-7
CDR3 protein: CASSRGDLEQYF
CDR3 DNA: TGTGCCAGCAGCCGAGGGGATCTCGAGCAGTACTTC

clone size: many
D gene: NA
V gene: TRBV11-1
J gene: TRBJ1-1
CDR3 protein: CASSQRFTEAFF
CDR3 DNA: TGTGCCAGCAGCCAACGTTTCACTGAAGCTTTCTTT

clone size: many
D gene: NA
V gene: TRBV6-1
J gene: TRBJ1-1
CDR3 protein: CASSYNRETEAFF
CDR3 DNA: TGTGCCAGCAGCTACAACAGGGAAACTGAAGCTTTCTTT

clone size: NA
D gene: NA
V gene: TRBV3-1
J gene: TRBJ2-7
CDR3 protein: CASSQESRRVRYEQYF
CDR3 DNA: TGTGCCAGCAGCCAAGAGTCGAGGAGGGTTCGCTACGAGCAGTACTTC